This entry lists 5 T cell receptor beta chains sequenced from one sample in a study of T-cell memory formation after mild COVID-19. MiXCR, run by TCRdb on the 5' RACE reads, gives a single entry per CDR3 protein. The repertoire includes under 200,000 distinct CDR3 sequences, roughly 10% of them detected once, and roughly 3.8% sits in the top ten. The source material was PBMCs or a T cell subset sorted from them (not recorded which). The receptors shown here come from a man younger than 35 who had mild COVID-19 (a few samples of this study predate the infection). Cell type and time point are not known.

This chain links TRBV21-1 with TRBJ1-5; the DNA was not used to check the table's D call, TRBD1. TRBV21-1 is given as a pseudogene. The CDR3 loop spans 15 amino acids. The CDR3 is CASSKVRDKNQPQHF. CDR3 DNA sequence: TGTGCCAGCAGCAAAGTCAGGGACAAAAATCAGCCCCAGCATTTT.

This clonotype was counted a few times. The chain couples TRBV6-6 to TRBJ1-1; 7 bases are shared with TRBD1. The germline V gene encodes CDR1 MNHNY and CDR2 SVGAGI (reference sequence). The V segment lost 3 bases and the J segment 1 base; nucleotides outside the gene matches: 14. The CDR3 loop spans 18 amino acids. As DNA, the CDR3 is TGTGCCAGCAGTTATGCCTGGGACAGTTACGATTCGAACACTGAAGCTTTCTTT. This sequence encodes CASSYAWDSYDSNTEAFF.

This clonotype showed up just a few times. CDR3 residues: CSAVQGYGTQYF. The DNA of the CDR3 is TGCAGTGCTGTACAGGGGTACGGGACCCAGTACTTC. The chain combines TRBV20-1 with TRBJ2-5, with 7 bases aligning to TRBD1. There are 12 residues in the CDR3. The J segment lost 7 bases and the V segment lost 5 bases, leaving 7 bases of the junction unmatched. CDR1 and CDR2 from the germline V gene are DFQATT and SNEGSKA (reference sequence).

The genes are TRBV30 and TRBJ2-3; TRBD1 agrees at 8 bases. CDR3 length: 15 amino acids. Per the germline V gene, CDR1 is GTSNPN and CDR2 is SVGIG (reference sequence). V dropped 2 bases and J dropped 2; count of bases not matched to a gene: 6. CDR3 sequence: CAWSYGTGITDTQYF. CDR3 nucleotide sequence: TGTGCCTGGAGTTACGGGACAGGAATCACAGATACGCAGTATTTT.

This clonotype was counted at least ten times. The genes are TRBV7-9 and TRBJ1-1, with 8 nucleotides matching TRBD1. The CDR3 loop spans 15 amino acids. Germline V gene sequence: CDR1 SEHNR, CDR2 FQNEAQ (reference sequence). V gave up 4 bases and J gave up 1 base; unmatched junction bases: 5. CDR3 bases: TGTGCCAGCAGCTGGGGGCAGGGGGCGAACACTGAAGCTTTCTTT. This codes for CASSWGQGANTEAFF.